Below, 24 T cell receptor beta chains from the same sample are listed, as sequenced in a study of control samples from healthy donors and cancer patients. The data were produced by immunoSEQ multiplex PCR, yet TCRdb's version contains in-frame clones alone and is incomplete. The data contain 150,000 to 200,000 clones, roughly 91% of them singletons. Specimen: blood. The receptors originated from a woman aged 30 to 39 in good health.

This clone was picked up a small number of times. The identical CDR3 is also encoded by other nucleotide sequences in the sample. The chain couples TRBV3-1 (or the pseudogene TRBV3-2) to TRBJ1-2; 9 bases agree with TRBD1. The junction had 1 base not matched to a gene; V was cut back by 4 bases and J by 1 base. Germline assignment: CDR1 LGHDT and CDR2 YNNKEL (reference sequence). This CDR3 has 14 residues. DNA for the CDR3: TGTGCCAGCAGCCGGACAGGGGTTAACTATGGCTACACCTTC. Its translation: CASSRTGVNYGYTF.

The chain has TRBV29-1 and TRBJ1-4; D uncertain. CDR3 length: 12 residues. In germline, CDR1 is SQVTM, CDR2 ANQGSEA. Trimming removed 1 base at V and 7 bases at J, with 7 bases between. CDR3 nucleotide sequence: TGCAGCGTTGAAGGGTTCGGTGAAAAACTGTTTTTT. Translating gives CSVEGFGEKLFF.

Turning to this clone: The sample carries other DNA sequences with the same CDR3. The V gene is TRBV11-3, the J gene TRBJ2-5; D is unclear. CDR3 length: 11 residues. The germline V and J ends were trimmed by 3 bases and 5 bases, with 4 bases remaining between them. Germline V CDR1 and CDR2: SGHNT, YENEEA. Here the CDR3 reads CASSLGETQYF. The CDR3 DNA is TGTGCCAGCAGCTTGGGGGAGACCCAGTACTTC.

The chain links TRBV27 to TRBJ2-5; 7 nucleotides match TRBD2. V was clipped by 0 bases and J by 2 bases; unmatched bases: 3. The germline V gene has CDR1 MNHEY and CDR2 SMNVEV (reference sequence). This CDR3 has 15 amino acids. The CDR3 sequence is CASSLSQGGQETQYF. The CDR3 nucleotides are TGTGCCAGCAGTTTATCTCAGGGAGGGCAAGAGACCCAGTACTTC.

This clone was recorded once. This rearrangement joins TRBV19 to TRBJ2-7; TRBD1 agrees at 7 bases. V lost 4 bases, J lost 7 bases, and 7 bases stayed unmatched. Germline V lookup: CDR1 LNHDA, CDR2 SQIVND (reference sequence). CDR3 length equals 13 residues. The chain's CDR3 is CASSRKGQREQYF. The CDR3 coding sequence is TGTGCCAGTAGTAGGAAGGGACAGAGGGAGCAGTACTTC.

This clone occurred a few times. V usage is TRBV6-5 and J usage is TRBJ2-3, with TRBD2 matching over 13 bases. V lost 5 bases and J lost 3; bases outside the gene matches: 2. The germline gives CDR1 MNHEY, CDR2 SVGAGI. This CDR3 comprises 15 residues. The CDR3 reads CASSQLAGGTDTQYF. CDR3 in DNA: TGTGCCAGCAGTCAACTAGCGGGGGGGACAGATACGCAGTATTTT.

This chain joins TRBV5-6 and TRBJ2-3; maybe TRBD2 (6 bases). CDR1 SGHDT and CDR2 YYEEEE come from the germline V gene. CDR3 length equals 14 residues. The germline V and J ends were trimmed by 1 base and 2 bases, with 8 bases remaining between them. The CDR3 coding sequence is TGTGCCAGCAGCTTGACTAGCCTCACAGATACGCAGTATTTT. Residues: CASSLTSLTDTQYF.

The chain links TRBV10-2 to TRBJ2-7; maybe TRBD2 (6 bases). Germline lookup yields CDR1 WSHSY and CDR2 SAAADI. The CDR3 is 13 residues long. Trimming removed 6 bases at V and 3 bases at J, with 12 bases between. The CDR3 DNA reads TGCGCCAGCAGATCGGGACTCCACTACGAGCAGTACTTC. Its translation: CASRSGLHYEQYF.

This chain uses TRBV18 with TRBJ2-3, with 9 positions matching TRBD1. Germline V gene sequence: CDR1 KGHSH, CDR2 LQKENI. The J segment lost 2 bases and the V segment lost 0 bases, leaving 3 bases of the junction unmatched. The CDR3 covers 16 residues. The CDR3 is CASSPPTGGLTDTQYF. The CDR3 coding sequence is TGTGCCAGCTCACCACCGACAGGGGGGCTCACAGATACGCAGTATTTT.

The gene calls are TRBV6-1 and TRBJ2-7; TRBD2 matches at 10 bases. Looked up from germline, CDR1 is MNHNS and CDR2 is SASEGT. The V segment lost 3 bases and the J segment 6 bases; nucleotides outside the gene matches: 5. The length of the CDR3 is 14 residues. The CDR3 nucleotides read TGTGCCAGCAGTGACCTAGCGGGGGTGGGCGAGCAGTACTTC. As protein: CASSDLAGVGEQYF.

This chain uses TRBV6-5 with TRBJ1-2, with D maybe TRBD1 (6 bases). Trimming cost V 5 bases and J 4 bases, with 17 bases left between them. Germline loops: CDR1 MNHEY, CDR2 SVGAGI. There are 15 residues in the CDR3. The CDR3 DNA follows: TGTGCCAGCAGTCCCAAGGGGGTATGGGGCTATGGCTACACCTTC. Translating gives CASSPKGVWGYGYTF.

CDR3 region: CASSYDAQGISGNTIYF. Here the CDR3 DNA reads TGTGCCAGCAGTTACGACGCACAGGGGATCTCTGGAAACACCATATATTTT. V and J are TRBV6-2 or TRBV6-3 and TRBJ1-3, with 7 bases matching TRBD1. CDR1 MNHEY and CDR2 SVGEGT come from the germline V gene. V shed 2 bases and J 0 bases; nucleotides not matched to a gene: 7. CDR3 length equals 17 residues.

This clone came up once. The genes are TRBV3-1 (or the pseudogene TRBV3-2) and TRBJ2-2; 12 nucleotides match TRBD2. Per the germline V gene, CDR1 is LGHDT and CDR2 is YNNKEL (reference sequence). The CDR3 is 16 residues long. J was trimmed by 5 bases and V by 3 bases; bases with no gene match: 4. CDR3 sequence: CASSHPGTSGTGELFF. CDR3 bases: TGTGCCAGCAGCCACCCCGGGACTAGCGGGACCGGGGAGCTGTTTTTT.

The rearrangement uses TRBV9 and TRBJ2-5, with 12 bases that match TRBD2. The CDR3 is 15 amino acids. J was trimmed by 7 bases and V by 2 bases; bases with no gene match: 6. Germline CDR1 and CDR2: SGDLS and YYNGEE. The CDR3 DNA follows: TGTGCCAGCAGCGTGACTAGCGGGGGAGGAGGGACCCAGTACTTC. Translated: CASSVTSGGGGTQYF.

The V and J genes are TRBV19 and TRBJ2-2; 13 nucleotides match TRBD2. With 6 bases clipped from V and 6 bases from J, the junction kept 4 bases outside the gene matches. This CDR3 spans 15 amino acids. Germline V gives CDR1 LNHDA, CDR2 SQIVND (reference sequence). CDR3 loop: CASRGLAGVSGELFF. The CDR3 nucleotides are TGTGCCAGTAGAGGACTAGCGGGAGTGTCCGGGGAGCTGTTTTTT.

As concerns this clone: Distinct nucleotide sequences in the sample also encode this CDR3. The chain carries TRBV12-3 or TRBV12-4 and TRBJ2-2; D not certain. The CDR3 totals 12 residues. Deletions cut 5 bases from V and 5 bases from J, with 6 bases between. CDR3 amino acids: CASSPQTGELFF. In DNA, the CDR3 is TGTGCCAGCAGTCCCCAGACCGGGGAGCTGTTTTTT.

This chain links TRBV5-1 with TRBJ1-3, with D perhaps TRBD1 (5 bases). The V end lost 5 bases, the J end lost 2 bases, and 5 bases lay between the germline ends. Germline V gives CDR1 SGHRS, CDR2 YFSETQ. This CDR3 spans 12 amino acids. The CDR3 spells CASRGPGNTIYF. Here the CDR3 DNA reads TGCGCCAGCAGGGGGCCTGGAAACACCATATATTTT.

The J gene is TRBJ2-4, the V gene TRBV15; 9 bases are shared with TRBD2. CDR1 is LNHNV, CDR2 YYDKDF, per germline (reference sequence). J was trimmed by 0 bases and V by 3 bases; bases with no gene match: 3. CDR3 size: 16 residues. The CDR3 here is CATSSLAGLAKNIQYF. In DNA, the CDR3 is TGTGCCACCAGCAGCCTAGCGGGATTAGCCAAAAACATTCAGTACTTC.

The chain uses TRBV28 and TRBJ2-1; 9 bases map to TRBD2. CDR3 size: 16 residues. Germline V gene lookup returns CDR1 MDHEN and CDR2 SYDVKM. With 5 bases clipped from V and 2 bases from J, the junction kept 7 bases outside the gene matches. Here the CDR3 reads CASSPLGGRAYNEQFF. CDR3 nucleotides: TGTGCCAGCAGTCCCCTTGGCGGGAGGGCCTACAATGAGCAGTTCTTC.

This clone was counted a few times. The CDR3 loop is CASSPLLAPSSYEQYF. The CDR3 nucleotides read TGTGCCAGCAGTCCCCTACTAGCGCCTAGCTCCTACGAGCAGTACTTC. This rearrangement joins TRBV28 to TRBJ2-7, with 7 bases matching TRBD2. V shed 5 bases, J shed 0 bases, and the junction held 10 bases outside the gene matches. This CDR3 has 16 amino acids. The germline gives CDR1 MDHEN, CDR2 SYDVKM.

V gene TRBV30 combines with J gene TRBJ2-1; no firm D call. The CDR3 runs 14 residues. Trimming stripped 4 bases from V and 2 bases from J, with 12 bases between. CDR1 is GTSNPN, CDR2 SVGIG, per germline (reference sequence). The CDR3 sequence: CAWTPRPTYNEQFF. In DNA, the CDR3 is TGTGCCTGGACCCCCCGACCGACCTACAATGAGCAGTTCTTC.

The chain carries TRBV9 and TRBJ2-7; 7 nucleotides agree with TRBD1. CDR3 size: 13 residues. Germline lookup yields CDR1 SGDLS and CDR2 YYNGEE. With V trimmed by 4 bases and J by 5 bases, 6 bases remained unmatched. The CDR3 DNA reads as TGTGCCAGCAGCACGGGACAGTTGAACGAGCAGTACTTC. Amino acids: CASSTGQLNEQYF.

This clone was recorded a few times. This sequence joins TRBV5-1 and TRBJ1-4; D is ambiguous. Germline lookup yields CDR1 SGHRS and CDR2 YFSETQ. V was cut by 7 bases and J by 8 bases, with 3 bases left in between. There are 9 residues in the CDR3. CDR3 in amino acids: CASGEKLFF. The CDR3 nucleotides are TGCGCCAGCGGAGAAAAACTGTTTTTT.

This sequence joins TRBV3-1 (or the pseudogene TRBV3-2) and TRBJ2-7, with 15 bases matching TRBD2. J lost 7 bases, V lost 5 bases, and 3 bases had no gene match. The CDR3 covers 14 residues. Germline-derived CDR1 and CDR2 are LGHDT and YNNKEL (reference sequence). The CDR3 DNA reads TGTGCCAGCAGCGCCGGGACTAGCGGGAGGGAGCAGTACTTC. Translated: CASSAGTSGREQYF.